These 6 T cell receptor beta chains share one sample of origin, sequenced in a study of CD8 T cells in Susac syndrome. When the RNA was reverse transcribed, random hexamers were used with an input of about 0.5 to 1 ug. TCRdb re-derived calls from the immunoSEQ multiplex PCR reads in MiXCR, one entry per CDR3 protein. The table has more than 150,000 distinct CDR3 sequences, approximately 94% seen once. The sample was CD8+ T cells from PBMCs. The receptors shown here come from a human donor with multiple sclerosis.

This chain connects TRBV4-3 to TRBJ2-2; D unclear. CDR1 is LGHNA, CDR2 YSLEER, per germline. The length of the CDR3 is 17 residues. Trimming cost V 0 bases and J 1 base, with 12 bases left between them. DNA of the CDR3: TGCGCCAGCAGCCAAGACCAAGGCAGTCTGAACACCGGGGAGCTGTTTTTT. Translated, it gives CASSQDQGSLNTGELFF.

This chain links TRBV5-1 with TRBJ2-7; no firm D call. The CDR3 has 13 residues. Germline values: CDR1 SGHRS, CDR2 YFSETQ. Deletions cut 5 bases from V and 3 bases from J, with 12 bases between. In DNA form, the CDR3 reads TGCGCCAGCAGAAGGGAACCAGACTACGAGCAGTACTTC. Protein: CASRREPDYEQYF.

The chain carries TRBV13 and TRBJ1-3; D ambiguous. Trimming took 11 bases from V and 0 from J, leaving 5 bases between them. In germline, CDR1 is PRHDT, CDR2 FYEKMQ (reference sequence). CDR3 size: 11 residues. CDR3 in amino acids: CAAPSGNTIYF. CDR3 sequence (DNA): TGTGCCGCCCCCTCTGGAAACACCATATATTTT.

Only one count was recorded for this clonotype. The genes are TRBV24-1 and TRBJ2-7; 7 bases align to TRBD1. The germline V gene has CDR1 KGHDR and CDR2 SFDVKD. V shed 9 bases and J 2 bases; nucleotides not matched to a gene: 9. The CDR3 is made up of 14 amino acids. The CDR3, as DNA: TGTGCCACCTGTCAACGGGACAGACCCTACGAGCAGTACTTC. Translating gives CATCQRDRPYEQYF.

The chain recombines TRBV29-1 with TRBJ2-6, with no clear D. Trimming removed 0 bases from V and 0 bases from J, with 12 bases in between. Per the germline V gene, CDR1 is SQVTM and CDR2 is ANQGSEA. The CDR3 has 17 residues. The CDR3, as DNA: TGCAGCGTTGAAGATCGTGCGCCGGCCTCTGGGGCCAACGTCCTGACTTTC. This encodes CSVEDRAPASGANVLTF.

The chain has TRBV12-3 or TRBV12-4 and TRBJ1-1; possibly TRBD1 for D (5 bases). The V and J ends lost 2 bases and 1 base respectively, with 11 bases between them. The CDR3 is made up of 15 amino acids. The CDR3 here is CASSLNGATNTEAFF. The CDR3 DNA follows: TGTGCCAGCAGTTTAAATGGGGCCACGAACACTGAAGCTTTCTTT.